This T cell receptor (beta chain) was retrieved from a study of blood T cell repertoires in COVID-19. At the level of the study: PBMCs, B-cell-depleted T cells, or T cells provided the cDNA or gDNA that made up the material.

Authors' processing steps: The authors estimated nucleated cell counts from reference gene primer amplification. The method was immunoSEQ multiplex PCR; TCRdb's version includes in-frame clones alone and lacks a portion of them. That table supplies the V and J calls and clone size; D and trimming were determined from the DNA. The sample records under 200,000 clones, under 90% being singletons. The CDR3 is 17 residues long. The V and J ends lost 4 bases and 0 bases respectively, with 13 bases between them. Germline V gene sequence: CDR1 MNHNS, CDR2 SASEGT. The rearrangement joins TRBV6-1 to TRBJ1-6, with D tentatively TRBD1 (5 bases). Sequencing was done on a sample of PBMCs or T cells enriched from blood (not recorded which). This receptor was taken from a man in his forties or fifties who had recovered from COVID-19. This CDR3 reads CASSVGGTISYNSPLHF. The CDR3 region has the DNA TGTGCCAGCAGTGTTGGGGGGACTATCTCCTATAATTCACCCCTCCACTTT.